This section outlines one TCR beta chain sequence together with its context. Antigen unknown. This entry comes from a study of response to subunit inactivated influenza vaccine. General study results and limits: Every seasonal influenza vaccination brings in few new T cells, the authors suggested.

Germline trimming cut 5 bases from V and 3 bases from J; bases unmatched to any gene: 7. Germline lookup yields CDR1 SGHVS and CDR2 FQNEAQ. The CDR3 consists of 15 residues. From the RT-PCR reads, TCRdb called clonotypes with MiXCR, one entry per CDR3 protein. The sample records about 580,000 distinct CDR3 sequences, 14% being singletons. The material was PBMCs from blood, obtained about 12 days after vaccination. The chain joins TRBV7-8 to TRBJ1-2; 9 nucleotides match TRBD1. The receptor was derived from a man aged 50-60 years who received an inactivated influenza vaccine. As DNA, the CDR3 is TGTGCCAGCAGCCTAAACAGGGGGCGCGACTATGGCTACACCTTC. Amino acids: CASSLNRGRDYGYTF. Full variable domain (missing parts from reference TRBV7-8 and TRBJ1-2): GAGVSQSPRYKVAKRGQDVALRCDPISGHVSLFWYQQALGQGPEFLTYFQNEAQLDKSGLPSDRFFAERPEGSVSTLKIQRTQQEDSAVYLCASSLNRGRDYGYTFGSGTRLTVV.